This T cell receptor beta chain was obtained from a study of blood T cell repertoires in COVID-19. The CDR3 totals 15 residues. Germline lookup yields CDR1 SGHNT and CDR2 YYREEE (reference sequence). Trimming shortened V by 7 bases and J by 7 bases, and 23 bases separated the two germline ends. The method was immunoSEQ multiplex PCR; TCRdb's version includes in-frame clones alone and lacks a portion of them. The sample carries about 160,000 clones, about four fifths recorded once. The sequence derives from a woman aged 55-75 years who had recovered from COVID-19. V gene TRBV5-4 combines with J gene TRBJ1-2; tentatively, D is TRBD1 (6 bases). Sequenced: PBMCs or T cells enriched from blood (not recorded which). CDR3 residues: CASRGARESFSGYTF. The DNA for the CDR3 is TGTGCCAGCCGGGGGGCGCGGGAATCTTTTAGTGGCTACACCTTC.